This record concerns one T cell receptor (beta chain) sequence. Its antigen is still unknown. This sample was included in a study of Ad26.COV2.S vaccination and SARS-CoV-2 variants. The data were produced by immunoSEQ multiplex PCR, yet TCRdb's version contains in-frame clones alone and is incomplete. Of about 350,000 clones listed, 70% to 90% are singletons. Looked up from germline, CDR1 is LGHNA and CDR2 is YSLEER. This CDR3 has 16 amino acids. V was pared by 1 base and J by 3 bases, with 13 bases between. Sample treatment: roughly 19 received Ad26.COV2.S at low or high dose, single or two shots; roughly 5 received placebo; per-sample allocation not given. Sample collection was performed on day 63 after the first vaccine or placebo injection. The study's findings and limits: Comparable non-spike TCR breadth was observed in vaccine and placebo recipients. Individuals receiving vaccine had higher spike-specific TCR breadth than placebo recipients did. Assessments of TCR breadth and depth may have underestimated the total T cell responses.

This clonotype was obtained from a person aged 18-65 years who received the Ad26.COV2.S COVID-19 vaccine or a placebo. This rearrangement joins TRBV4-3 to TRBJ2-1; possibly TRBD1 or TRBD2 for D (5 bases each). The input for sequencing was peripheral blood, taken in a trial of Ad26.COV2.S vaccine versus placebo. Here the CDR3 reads CASSQAEGTGYNEQFF. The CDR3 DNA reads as TGCGCCAGCAGCCAAGCCGAGGGGACCGGCTACAATGAGCAGTTCTTC.